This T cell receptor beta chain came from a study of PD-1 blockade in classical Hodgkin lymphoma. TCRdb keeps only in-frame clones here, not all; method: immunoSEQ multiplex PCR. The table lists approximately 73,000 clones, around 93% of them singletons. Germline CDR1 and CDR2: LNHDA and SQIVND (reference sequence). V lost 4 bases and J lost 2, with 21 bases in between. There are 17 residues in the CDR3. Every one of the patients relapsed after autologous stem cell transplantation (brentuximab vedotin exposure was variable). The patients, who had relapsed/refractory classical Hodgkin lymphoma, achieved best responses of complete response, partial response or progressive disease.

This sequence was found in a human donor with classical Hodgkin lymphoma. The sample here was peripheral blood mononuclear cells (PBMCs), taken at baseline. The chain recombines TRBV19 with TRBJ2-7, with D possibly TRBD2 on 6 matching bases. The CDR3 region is CASSTPGIGGQAYEQYF. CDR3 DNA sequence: TGTGCCAGTAGTACCCCGGGGATCGGAGGGCAAGCCTACGAGCAGTACTTC.